Below are 10 T cell receptor beta chains sequenced from a single sample in a study of blood T cells in healthy people across ages (dated by TCRdb to about 2015). To prepare the library, 5' RACE was applied. The data were produced on an Illumina HiSeq 2500. A second roughly 6 to 11 cycle PCR used a sample-barcoded 5' primer and a J-beta primer mix. In TCRdb, the public reads were trimmed at Q25 with fastp and aligned with MiXCR, with productive beta chains retained. All rows with the same CDR3 protein become a single entry with the most common DNA and genes. This sample has about 600,000 distinct CDR3 sequences in its table, and around 48% of those were observed once. The ten largest make up roughly 25% of the sample. Sequencing used blood. The receptor set was obtained from a man older than 75 in good health.

This clonotype was found a few times. J is TRBJ2-4 and V is TRBV20-1; a weak D match, TRBD1 (5 bases). The V and J ends lost 6 bases and 6 bases respectively, with 18 bases between them. The CDR3 covers 14 residues. Germline assignment: CDR1 DFQATT and CDR2 SNEGSKA (reference sequence). The CDR3 protein is CSAPTGGAGNIQYF. For the CDR3, the DNA is TGCAGTGCCCCCACGGGTGGGGCCGGAAACATTCAGTACTTC.

This clonotype was counted between two and nine times. DNA of the CDR3: TGTGCCAGCAGCCTGCGGGACAGAAATGAAAAACTGTTTTTT. It is translated as CASSLRDRNEKLFF. The rearrangement links TRBV3-1 to TRBJ1-4; 7 positions match TRBD1. Germline V lookup: CDR1 LGHDT, CDR2 YNNKEL (reference sequence). V trimming: 4 bases; J trimming: 5 bases; junction bases outside the gene matches: 4. The CDR3 consists of 14 residues. The entire variable domain, with the rest obtained from reference TRBV3-1 and TRBJ1-4, is as follows: DTAVSQTPKYLVTQMGNDKSIKCEQNLGHDTMYWYKQDSKKFLKIMFSYNNKELIINETVPNRFSPKSPDKAHLNLHINSLELGDSAVYFCASSLRDRNEKLFFGSGTQLSVL.

This chain's CDR3 is CASSQGRTGGSGYTF. The CDR3 DNA reads as TGTGCCAGCAGCCAAGGGAGGACAGGGGGCAGTGGCTACACCTTC. The rearrangement links TRBV3-1 to TRBJ1-2, with TRBD1 identical over 11 bases. The CDR3 covers 15 residues. After removal of 1 base from V and 7 bases from J, the junction contained 5 bases not matched to a gene. Germline CDR1 and CDR2: LGHDT and YNNKEL (reference sequence).

On this clonotype itself: One end of the junction does not line up with germline, which may come from a read error. The rearrangement uses TRBV2 and TRBJ2-3, with unresolved D. The length of the CDR3 is 15 residues. CDR1 is SNHLY, CDR2 FYNNEI, per germline. Here the CDR3 DNA reads TGTGCCAGCGGTGAGAGGCTGCCTAGCACAGATACGCAGTATTTT. This encodes CASGERLPSTDTQYF.

The chain uses TRBV20-1 and TRBJ2-7; D uncertain. With 5 bases removed from V and 6 bases from J, the gap between germline ends came to 17 bases. The CDR3 runs 13 residues. Germline values: CDR1 DFQATT, CDR2 SNEGSKA (reference sequence). CDR3 nucleotides: TGCAGTGCTCGCGTAGGCGGCTGGGGCGAGCAGTACTTC. It translates to CSARVGGWGEQYF.

The chain recombines TRBV18 with TRBJ2-7, with 7 bases lining up with TRBD1. V lost 3 bases and J lost 2; bases outside the gene matches: 7. Germline V gene lookup returns CDR1 KGHSH and CDR2 LQKENI. The CDR3 length is 15 residues. The CDR3 sequence: CASSPTGIVTYEQYF. The CDR3 DNA reads as TGTGCCAGCTCACCGACAGGGATCGTCACCTACGAGCAGTACTTC.

Note on this clonotype: The junction departs from the called germline gene at one end, perhaps through a read error. The chain carries TRBV12-3 or TRBV12-4 and TRBJ2-1; 8 bases fit TRBD1. CDR3 length: 15 residues. CDR3 in amino acids: CANSLAGGTSNEQFF. The CDR3 bases are TGTGCCAACAGTTTGGCAGGGGGCACGAGCAATGAGCAGTTCTTC.

This clonotype was recorded only once. The chain carries TRBV6-2 or TRBV6-3 and TRBJ1-4; D remains unclear. V was shortened by 0 bases and J by 8 bases, with 10 bases between the two germline ends. The CDR3 length is 14 residues. Germline assignment: CDR1 MNHEY and CDR2 SVGEGT. CDR3 amino acids: CASSYSTAGEKLFF. In nucleotides, the CDR3 is TGTGCCAGCAGTTACTCAACGGCCGGGGAAAAACTGTTTTTT.

There are a few counts of this clonotype. This sequence joins TRBV6-2 or TRBV6-3 and TRBJ2-7; unclear D gene. V dropped 7 bases and J dropped 4 bases, with 11 bases sitting between them. The CDR3 consists of 12 residues. Per the germline V gene, CDR1 is MNHEY and CDR2 is SVGEGT. The CDR3 region has the DNA TGTGCCAGCACCCAAGGACGGTACGAGCAGTACTTC. This gives the protein CASTQGRYEQYF.

The CDR3 DNA reads as TGTGCCAGCAGCCGTGGGACAAAACCTAACTATGGCTACACCTTC. As protein: CASSRGTKPNYGYTF. The V and J genes are TRBV7-9 and TRBJ1-2, with D possibly TRBD1 on 6 matching bases. Germline CDR1 reads SEHNR; CDR2 reads FQNEAQ (reference sequence). The CDR3 totals 15 residues. With 5 bases removed from V and 0 bases from J, the gap between germline ends came to 13 bases.